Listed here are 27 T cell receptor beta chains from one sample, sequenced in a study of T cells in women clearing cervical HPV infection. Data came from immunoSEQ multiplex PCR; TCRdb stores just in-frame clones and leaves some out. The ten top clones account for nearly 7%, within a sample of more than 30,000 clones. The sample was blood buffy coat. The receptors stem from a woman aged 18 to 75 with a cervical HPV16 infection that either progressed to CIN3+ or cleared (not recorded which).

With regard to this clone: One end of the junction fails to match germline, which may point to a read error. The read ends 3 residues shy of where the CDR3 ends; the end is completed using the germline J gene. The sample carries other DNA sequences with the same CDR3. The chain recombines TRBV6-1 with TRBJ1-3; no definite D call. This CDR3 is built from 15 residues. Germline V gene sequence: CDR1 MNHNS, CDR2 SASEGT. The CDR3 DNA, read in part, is TGTGCCAGCAGTGAACCGGGGAGCTCTGGAAACACT. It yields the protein CASSEPGSSGNT. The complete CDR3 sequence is CASSEPGSSGNTIYF.

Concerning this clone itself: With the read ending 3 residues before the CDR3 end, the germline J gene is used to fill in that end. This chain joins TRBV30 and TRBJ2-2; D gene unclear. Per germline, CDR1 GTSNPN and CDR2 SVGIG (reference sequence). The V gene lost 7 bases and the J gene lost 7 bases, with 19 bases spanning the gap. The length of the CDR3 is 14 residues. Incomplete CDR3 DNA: TGTGCCTCGAAGACATGGCGAGGCATCGGGGAG. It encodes CASKTWRGIGE. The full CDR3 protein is CASKTWRGIGELFF.

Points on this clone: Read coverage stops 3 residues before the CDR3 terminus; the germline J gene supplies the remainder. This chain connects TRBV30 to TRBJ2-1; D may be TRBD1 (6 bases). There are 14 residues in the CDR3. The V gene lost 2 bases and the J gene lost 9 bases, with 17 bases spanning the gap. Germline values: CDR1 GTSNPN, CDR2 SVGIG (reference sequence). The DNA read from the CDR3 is TGTGCCTGGAGTCCCGTCGACAGGCTGGCTGAG. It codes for CAWSPVDRLAE. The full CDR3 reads CAWSPVDRLAEQFF.

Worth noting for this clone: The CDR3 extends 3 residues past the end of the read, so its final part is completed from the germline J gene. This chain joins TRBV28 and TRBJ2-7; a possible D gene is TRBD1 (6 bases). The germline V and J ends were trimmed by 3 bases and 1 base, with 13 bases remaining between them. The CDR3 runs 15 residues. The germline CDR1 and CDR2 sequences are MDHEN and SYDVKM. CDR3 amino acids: CASSFRDTRSYEQYF. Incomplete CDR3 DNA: TGTGCCAGCAGTTTCCGGGACACTCGGTCCTACGAG.

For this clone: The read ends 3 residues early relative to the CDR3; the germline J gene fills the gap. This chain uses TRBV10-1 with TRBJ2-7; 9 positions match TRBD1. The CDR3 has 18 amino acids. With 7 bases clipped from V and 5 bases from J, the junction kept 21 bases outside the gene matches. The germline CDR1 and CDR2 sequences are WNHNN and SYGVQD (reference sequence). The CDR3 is CASTTSSGRTGGMNEQYF. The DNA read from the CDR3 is TGCGCCAGCACCACCTCCTCTGGACGAACAGGGGGCATGAACGAG.

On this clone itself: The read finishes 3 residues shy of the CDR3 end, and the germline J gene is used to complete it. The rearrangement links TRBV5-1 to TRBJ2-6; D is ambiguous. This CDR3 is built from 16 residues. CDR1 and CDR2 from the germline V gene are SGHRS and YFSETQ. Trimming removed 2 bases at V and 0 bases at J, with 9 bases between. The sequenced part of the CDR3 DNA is TGCGCCAGCAGCTTTATCTTCTTCTCTGGGGCCAACGTC. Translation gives CASSFIFFSGANV. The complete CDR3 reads CASSFIFFSGANVLTF.

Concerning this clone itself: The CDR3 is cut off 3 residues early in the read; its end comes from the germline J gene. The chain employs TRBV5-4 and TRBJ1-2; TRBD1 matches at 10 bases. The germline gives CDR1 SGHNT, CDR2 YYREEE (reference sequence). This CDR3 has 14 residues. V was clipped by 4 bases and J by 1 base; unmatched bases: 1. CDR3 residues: CASSGQGDNYGYTF. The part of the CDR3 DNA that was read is TGTGCCAGCAGCGGACAGGGGGATAACTATGGC.

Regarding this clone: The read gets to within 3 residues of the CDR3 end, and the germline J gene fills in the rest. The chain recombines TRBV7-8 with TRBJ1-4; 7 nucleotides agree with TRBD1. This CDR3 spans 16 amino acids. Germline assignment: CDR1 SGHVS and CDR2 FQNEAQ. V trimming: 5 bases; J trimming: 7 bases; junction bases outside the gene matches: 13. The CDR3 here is CASSRTGTVDSEKLFF. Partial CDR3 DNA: TGTGCCAGCAGCCGTACTGGGACAGTAGATAGTGAAAAA.

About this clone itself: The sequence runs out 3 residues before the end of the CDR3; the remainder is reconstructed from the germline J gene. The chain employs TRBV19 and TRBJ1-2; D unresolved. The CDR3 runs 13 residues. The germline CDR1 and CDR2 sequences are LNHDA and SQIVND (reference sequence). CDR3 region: CASSRLSYNDYTF. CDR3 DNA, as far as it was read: TGTGCCAGTAGTAGACTCTCCTACAATGAC.

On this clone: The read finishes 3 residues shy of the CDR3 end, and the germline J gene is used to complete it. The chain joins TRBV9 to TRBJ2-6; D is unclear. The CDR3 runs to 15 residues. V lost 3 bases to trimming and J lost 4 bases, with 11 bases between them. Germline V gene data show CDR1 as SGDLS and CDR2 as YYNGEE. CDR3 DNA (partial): TGTGCCAGCAGCGCCCTTCCGGTAGGGGCCAACGTC. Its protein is CASSALPVGANV. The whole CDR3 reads CASSALPVGANVLTF.

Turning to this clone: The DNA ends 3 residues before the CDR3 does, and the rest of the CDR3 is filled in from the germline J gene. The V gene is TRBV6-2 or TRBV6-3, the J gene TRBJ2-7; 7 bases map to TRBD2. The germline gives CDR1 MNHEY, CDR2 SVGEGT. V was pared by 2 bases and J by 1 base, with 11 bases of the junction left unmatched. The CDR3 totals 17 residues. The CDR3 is CASSYKFLERESYEQYF. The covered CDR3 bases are TGTGCCAGCAGTTACAAATTTTTAGAGCGGGAATCCTACGAG.

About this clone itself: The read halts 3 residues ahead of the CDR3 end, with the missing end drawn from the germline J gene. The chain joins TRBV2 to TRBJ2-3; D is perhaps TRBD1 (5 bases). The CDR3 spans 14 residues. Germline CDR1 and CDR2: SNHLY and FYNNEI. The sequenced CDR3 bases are TGTGCCAGCAGTGCTTGGGCAGGGCCACAGACG. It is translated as CASSAWAGPQT. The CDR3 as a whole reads CASSAWAGPQTQYF. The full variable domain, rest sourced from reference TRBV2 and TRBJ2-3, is EPEVTQTPSHQVTQMGQEVILRCVPISNHLYFYWYRQILGQKVEFLVSFYNNEISEKSEIFDDQFSVERPDGSNFTLKIRSTKLEDSAMYFCASSAWAGPQTQYFGPGTRLTVL.

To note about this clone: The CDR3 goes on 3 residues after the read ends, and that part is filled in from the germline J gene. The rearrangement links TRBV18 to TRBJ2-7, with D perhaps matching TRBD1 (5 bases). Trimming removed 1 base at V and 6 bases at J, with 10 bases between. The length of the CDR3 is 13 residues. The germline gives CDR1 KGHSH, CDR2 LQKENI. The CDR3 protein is CASSPLQESEQYF. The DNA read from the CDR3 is TGTGCCAGCTCACCACTACAGGAAAGCGAG.

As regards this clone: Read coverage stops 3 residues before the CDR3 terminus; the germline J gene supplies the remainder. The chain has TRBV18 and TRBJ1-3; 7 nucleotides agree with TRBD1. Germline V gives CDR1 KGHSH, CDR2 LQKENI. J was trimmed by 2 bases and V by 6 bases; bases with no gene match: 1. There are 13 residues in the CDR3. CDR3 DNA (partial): TGTGCCAGCTCCACAGGGGCTGGAAACACC. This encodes CASSTGAGNT. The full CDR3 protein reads CASSTGAGNTIYF.

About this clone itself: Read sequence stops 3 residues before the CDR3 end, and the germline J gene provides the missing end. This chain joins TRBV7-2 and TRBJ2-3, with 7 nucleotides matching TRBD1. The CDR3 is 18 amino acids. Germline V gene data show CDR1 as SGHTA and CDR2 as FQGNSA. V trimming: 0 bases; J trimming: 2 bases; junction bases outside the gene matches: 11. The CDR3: CASSLAGVWTGLTDTQYF. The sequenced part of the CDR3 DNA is TGTGCCAGCAGCTTAGCGGGGGTATGGACAGGTCTCACAGATACG.

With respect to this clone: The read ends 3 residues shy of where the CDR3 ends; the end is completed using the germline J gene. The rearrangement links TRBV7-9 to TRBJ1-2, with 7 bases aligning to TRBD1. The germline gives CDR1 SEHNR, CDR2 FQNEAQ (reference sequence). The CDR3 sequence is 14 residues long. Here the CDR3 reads CASSLTGENYDYTF. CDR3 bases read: TGTGCCAGCAGCTTAACAGGGGAGAACTACGAC.

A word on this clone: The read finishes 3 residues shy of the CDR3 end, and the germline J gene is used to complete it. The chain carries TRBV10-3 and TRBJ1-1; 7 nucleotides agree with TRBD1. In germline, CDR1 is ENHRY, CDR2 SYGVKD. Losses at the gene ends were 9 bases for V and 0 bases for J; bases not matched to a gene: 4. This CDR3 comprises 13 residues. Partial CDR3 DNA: TGTGCCATGGCACAGGGGCTGAACACTGAA. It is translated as CAMAQGLNTE. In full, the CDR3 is CAMAQGLNTEAFF.

The CDR3 is CASSTSGTGLSYGYTF. Incomplete CDR3 DNA: TGTGCCAGTAGTACATCCGGGACAGGATTAAGCTATGGC. The chain joins TRBV19 to TRBJ1-2, with 8 bases fitting TRBD1. The read terminates 3 residues before the CDR3 end, so the remaining end is supplied by the germline J gene. CDR1 is LNHDA and CDR2 is SQIVND in the germline V gene (reference sequence). V trimming: 4 bases; J trimming: 4 bases; junction bases outside the gene matches: 11. This CDR3 has 16 residues.

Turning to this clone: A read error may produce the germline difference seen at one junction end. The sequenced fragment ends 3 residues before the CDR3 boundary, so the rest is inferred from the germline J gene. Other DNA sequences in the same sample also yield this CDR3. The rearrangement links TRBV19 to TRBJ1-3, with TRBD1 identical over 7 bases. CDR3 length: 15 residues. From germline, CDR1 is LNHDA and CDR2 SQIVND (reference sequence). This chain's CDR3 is CASSKDRASGNTIYF. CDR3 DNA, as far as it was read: TGTGCCAGTAGTAAAGACAGGGCGTCTGGAAACACA.

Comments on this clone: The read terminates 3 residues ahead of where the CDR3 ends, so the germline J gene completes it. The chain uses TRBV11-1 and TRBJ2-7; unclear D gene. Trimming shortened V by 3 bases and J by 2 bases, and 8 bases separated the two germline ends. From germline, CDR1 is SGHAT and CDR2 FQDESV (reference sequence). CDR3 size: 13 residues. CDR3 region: CASSFGLTYEQYF. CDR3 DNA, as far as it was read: TGTGCCAGCAGCTTTGGGCTCACCTACGAG.

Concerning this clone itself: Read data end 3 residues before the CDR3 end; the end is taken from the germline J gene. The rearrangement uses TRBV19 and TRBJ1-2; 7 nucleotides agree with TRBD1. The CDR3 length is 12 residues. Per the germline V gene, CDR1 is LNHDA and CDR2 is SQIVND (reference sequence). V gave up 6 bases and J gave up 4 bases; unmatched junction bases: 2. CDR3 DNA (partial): TGTGCCAGTAGGTCAGGGGGCTATGGC. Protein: CASRSGGYG. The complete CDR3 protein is CASRSGGYGYTF.

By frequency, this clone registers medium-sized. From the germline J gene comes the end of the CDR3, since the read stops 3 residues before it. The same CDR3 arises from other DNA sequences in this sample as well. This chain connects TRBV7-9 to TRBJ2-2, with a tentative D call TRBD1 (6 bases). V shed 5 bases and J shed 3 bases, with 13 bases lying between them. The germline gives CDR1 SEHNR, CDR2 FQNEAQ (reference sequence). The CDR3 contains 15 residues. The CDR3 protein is CASSPQTGYTGELFF. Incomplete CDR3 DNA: TGTGCCAGCAGCCCCCAGACAGGCTACACCGGGGAG. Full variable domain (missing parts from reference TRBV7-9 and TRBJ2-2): DTGVSQNPRHKITKRGQNVTFRCDPISEHNRLYWYRQTLGQGPEFLTYFQNEAQLEKSRLLSDRFSAERPKGSFSTLEIQRTEQGDSAMYLCASSPQTGYTGELFFGEGSRLTVL.

CDR3 amino acids: CASSPDPTSRGREQFF. The CDR3 DNA, read in part, is TGTGCCAGCAGTCCGGACCCGACTAGCCGAGGCCGTGAG. V is TRBV12-3 or TRBV12-4 and J is TRBJ2-1; 7 bases agree with TRBD2. The CDR3 end falls 3 residues outside the read, so it is completed with the germline J gene. V gave up 5 bases and J gave up 9 bases; unmatched junction bases: 16. The CDR3 contains 16 residues.

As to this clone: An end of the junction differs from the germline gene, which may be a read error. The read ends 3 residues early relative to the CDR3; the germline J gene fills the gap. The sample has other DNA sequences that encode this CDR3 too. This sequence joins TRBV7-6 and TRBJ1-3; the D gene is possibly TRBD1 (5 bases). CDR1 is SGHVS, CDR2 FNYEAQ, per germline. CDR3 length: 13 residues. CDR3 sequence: CASSSDTGNTIYF. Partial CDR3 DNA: TGTGCCAGCAGCTCGGACACAGGAAACACG.

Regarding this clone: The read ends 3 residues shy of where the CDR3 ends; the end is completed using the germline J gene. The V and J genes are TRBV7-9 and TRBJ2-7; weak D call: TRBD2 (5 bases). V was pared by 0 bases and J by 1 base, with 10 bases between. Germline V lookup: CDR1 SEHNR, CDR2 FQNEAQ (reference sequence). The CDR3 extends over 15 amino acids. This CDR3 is CASSLAPRGSYEQYF. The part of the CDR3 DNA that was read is TGTGCCAGCAGCTTAGCGCCTCGGGGATCCTACGAG.

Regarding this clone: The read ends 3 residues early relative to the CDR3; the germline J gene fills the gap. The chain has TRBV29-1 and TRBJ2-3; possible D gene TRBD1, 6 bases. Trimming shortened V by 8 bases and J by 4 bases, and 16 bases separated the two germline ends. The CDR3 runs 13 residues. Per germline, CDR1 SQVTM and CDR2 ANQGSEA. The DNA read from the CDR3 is TGCAGCTATGGGGGCAGGGCGGCAGATACG. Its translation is CSYGGRAADT. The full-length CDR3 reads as CSYGGRAADTQYF.

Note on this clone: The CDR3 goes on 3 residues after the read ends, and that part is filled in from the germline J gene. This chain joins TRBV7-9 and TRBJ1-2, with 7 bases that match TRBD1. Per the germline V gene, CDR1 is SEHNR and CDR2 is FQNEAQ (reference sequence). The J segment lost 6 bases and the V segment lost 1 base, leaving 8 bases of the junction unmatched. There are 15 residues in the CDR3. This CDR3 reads CASSLGGQEWDGYTF. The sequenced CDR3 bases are TGTGCCAGCAGCTTAGGAGGACAGGAGTGGGATGGC.